The clone carrying this T cell receptor (beta chain) showed up just once. What it binds is not known. Trimming cost V 6 bases and J 6 bases; bases outside gene matches: 6. CDR1 SNHLY and CDR2 FYNNEI come from the germline V gene. The CDR3 contains 14 residues. This record comes from a study of cytomegalovirus exposure and HLA in healthy donors. The study ran its PCR with 60 Vbeta and 13 Jbeta primers. Sequenced by immunoSEQ multiplex PCR; TCRdb stores in-frame clones only, minus some. The sample lists under 200,000 clones; 77% were seen once. Broader study findings: Across donors, presence/absence analyses took sequencing depth to be roughly uniform.

The V gene is TRBV2, the J gene TRBJ2-2, with 8 nucleotides matching TRBD1. Source material: PBMCs. The receptor comes from a man aged 45-65 years in good health and CMV-seropositive. CDR3 residues: CASRRTGTAGELFF. The CDR3, as DNA: TGTGCCAGCAGGCGGACAGGGACTGCCGGGGAGCTGTTTTTT.